Following are 15 T cell receptor beta chains from one sample sequenced in a study of T cell changes during pregnancy in multiple sclerosis (dated by TCRdb to between 2018 and 2020). Libraries were prepared through the immunoSEQ multiplex PCR assay. TCRdb limited this immuneACCESS table to in-frame rearrangements with V and J called. A share of clones is missing; checked studies link under half to unresolved V genes, and the rest is unexplained. Within this sample are approximately 30,000 clones, with 90% of them counted one time only. Clones ranked in the top ten supply roughly an eighth of the sample. The sample here was CD8+ T cells from peripheral blood mononuclear cells, taken in the first trimester of pregnancy. These receptors were collected from a female donor with multiple sclerosis, enrolled in a pregnancy study.

The chain links TRBV9 to TRBJ2-1; weak D call: TRBD1 (6 bases). The germline CDR1 and CDR2 sequences are SGDLS and YYNGEE. With 4 bases removed from V and 4 bases from J, the gap between germline ends came to 18 bases. This CDR3 contains 16 residues. CDR3 region: CASSTWGLTRYNEQFF. CDR3 nucleotide sequence: TGTGCCAGCAGCACCTGGGGGCTAACCCGTTACAATGAGCAGTTCTTC.

CDR3 coding DNA: TGTGCCAGCAGTGGCCTAGCGGGAGCTGAGCAGTTCTTC. Translated: CASSGLAGAEQFF. The chain couples TRBV2 to TRBJ2-1, with 10 bases aligning to TRBD2. The V gene's germline CDR1 is SNHLY and CDR2 FYNNEI. With V trimmed by 4 bases and J by 9 bases, 3 bases remained unmatched. The CDR3 sequence is 13 residues long.

This chain uses TRBV27 with TRBJ1-2; 11 bases are a match to TRBD1. Germline V gene data show CDR1 as MNHEY and CDR2 as SMNVEV (reference sequence). V shed 2 bases, J shed 8 bases, and the junction held 7 bases outside the gene matches. The CDR3 is 15 amino acids. The CDR3 DNA is TGTGCCAGCAGTTTAGGGTCGGGGACAGGGGGAGGCTACACCTTC. Amino acid sequence: CASSLGSGTGGGYTF.

The chain joins TRBV19 to TRBJ2-7; 10 bases map to TRBD1. V was clipped by 5 bases and J by 3 bases; unmatched bases: 7. The CDR3 contains 15 residues. Germline V gene lookup returns CDR1 LNHDA and CDR2 SQIVND (reference sequence). CDR3 sequence (DNA): TGTGCCAGTAGTTTCTCCGGGACAGGGGTCTACGAGCAGTACTTC. Its protein product is CASSFSGTGVYEQYF.

The rearrangement joins TRBV7-6 to TRBJ1-3; D is unresolved. The CDR3 contains 14 residues. V lost 1 base, J lost 4 bases, and 8 bases lay in between. CDR1 and CDR2 from the germline V gene are SGHVS and FNYEAQ. Here the CDR3 DNA reads TGTGCCAGCAGCTTAGAATTGGCAGGAAACACCATATATTTT. It specifies CASSLELAGNTIYF.

The chain uses TRBV28 and TRBJ2-1; D is undetermined. Trimming left V 10 bases short and J 8 bases short, with 15 bases between. The length of the CDR3 is 12 residues. Germline-derived CDR1 and CDR2 are MDHEN and SYDVKM. CDR3 in amino acids: CATRMFVDEQFF. CDR3 DNA: TGTGCCACTCGAATGTTTGTAGATGAGCAGTTCTTC. Looking up the rest from reference TRBV28 and TRBJ2-1 gives the full variable domain: DVKVTQSSRYLVKRTGEKVFLECVQDMDHENMFWYRQDPGLGLRLIYFSYDVKMKEKGDIPEGYSVSREKKERFSLILESASTNQTSMYLCATRMFVDEQFFGPGTRLTVL.

V is TRBV7-8 and J is TRBJ1-1; D not certain. This CDR3 region has 15 residues. The germline V gene encodes CDR1 SGHVS and CDR2 FQNEAQ. Deletions cut 7 bases from V and 0 bases from J, with 15 bases between. The CDR3 spells CASTPKRSMNTEAFF. The CDR3 nucleotides read TGTGCCAGCACCCCGAAGAGGTCGATGAACACTGAAGCTTTCTTT.

This clone showed up just a few times. The chain carries TRBV28 and TRBJ1-2; 8 nucleotides line up with TRBD1. Trimming took 6 bases from V and 4 from J; bases not matched to a gene: 10. CDR1 MDHEN and CDR2 SYDVKM come from the germline V gene. CDR3 length: 15 residues. The DNA of the CDR3 is TGTGCCAGCAGCCATCACCCAGGGGGCGGCTATGGCTACACCTTC. Its protein product is CASSHHPGGGYGYTF.

The V call is TRBV27, the J call TRBJ2-3; D gene uncertain. Trimming stripped 2 bases from V and 3 bases from J, with 6 bases between. Germline-derived CDR1 and CDR2 are MNHEY and SMNVEV (reference sequence). The CDR3 is made up of 13 amino acids. The CDR3 DNA is TGTGCCAGCAGTTTACGGTTAACAGATACGCAGTATTTT. This encodes CASSLRLTDTQYF.

CDR3 protein: CASSPWTGSETQYF. DNA for the CDR3: TGTGCCAGCAGCCCCTGGACAGGATCGGAGACCCAGTACTTC. This sequence joins TRBV7-6 and TRBJ2-5; 7 bases are a match to TRBD1. Trimming took 5 bases from V and 5 from J; bases not matched to a gene: 8. This CDR3 has 14 residues. Germline V gives CDR1 SGHVS, CDR2 FNYEAQ.

This chain uses TRBV6-6 with TRBJ2-2, with a possible D match to TRBD2 (5 bases). Germline assignment: CDR1 MNHNY and CDR2 SVGAGI (reference sequence). The V end was cut by 6 bases, the J end by 8 bases, with 7 bases between. This CDR3 is built from 11 residues. CDR3 coding DNA: TGTGCCAGCAGCCCGGGGGGGGAGCTGTTTTTT. Encoded protein: CASSPGGELFF.

The chain is built from TRBV7-9 and TRBJ2-7; D perhaps matches TRBD2 (7 bases). In germline, CDR1 is SEHNR, CDR2 FQNEAQ (reference sequence). The CDR3 extends over 16 amino acids. V was pared by 5 bases and J by 4 bases, with 21 bases between. The CDR3 region has the DNA TGTGCCAGCAGCCACCCCGCGCGGGGGCCCTTTTACGAGCAGTACTTC. It encodes CASSHPARGPFYEQYF.

This rearrangement joins TRBV18 to TRBJ2-1, with TRBD2 identical over 11 bases. The CDR3 length is 17 residues. With V trimmed by 2 bases and J by 2 bases, 5 bases remained unmatched. Germline V gene lookup returns CDR1 KGHSH and CDR2 LQKENI. The CDR3 bases are TGTGCCAGCTCACCAGTTAGCGGGAGGGGGCCCTACAATGAGCAGTTCTTC. Amino acids: CASSPVSGRGPYNEQFF.

The genes are TRBV29-1 and TRBJ2-1; 13 nucleotides align to TRBD2. J gave up 9 bases and V 6 bases, and 8 bases lay outside the gene matches. There are 14 residues in the CDR3. Germline V gene sequence: CDR1 SQVTM, CDR2 ANQGSEA. CDR3: CSVETSGRAGEQFF. The CDR3 coding sequence is TGCAGCGTGGAAACTAGCGGGAGGGCCGGTGAGCAGTTCTTC.

This clone showed up just a few times. This sequence joins TRBV6-6 and TRBJ1-1; TRBD1 agrees at 8 bases. The CDR3 runs 15 residues. Germline V gives CDR1 MNHNY, CDR2 SVGAGI (reference sequence). The junction had 5 bases not matched to a gene; V was cut back by 0 bases and J by 5 bases. The CDR3 DNA reads as TGTGCCAGCAGTTACTCGACAGGGGAAGGTACTGAAGCTTTCTTT. It encodes CASSYSTGEGTEAFF.